This T cell receptor beta chain was documented in a study of shared clonotypes between healthy human individuals (dated by TCRdb to 2020 to 2022). Regarding the complete study: A few men and two women, aged 18 to 49 years, made up the cohort. The study deeply sequenced blood TCR repertoires of five healthy adults to estimate repertoire size and the extent of clonotype sharing between individuals. For each donor, three plates each were used for CD4 naive and CD4 memory, two plates were used for CD8 naive, and one plate was used for CD8 memory. To increase sequencing depth and limit assay-specific biases, different laboratories used diverse techniques to prepare libraries and sequence TCR repertoires. Each donor's leukapheresis produced roughly between roughly 0.9 and 8.9 billion PBMCs.

This clone was seen a handful of times. Its antigen is not yet known. It has no much larger one-base neighbor in the sample; base qualities were not kept. From the cysteine up to the phenylalanine, the CDR3 has a length of 9 residues. Kept here is only the CDR3 DNA, which spans 27 bases and is read in frame from base 1. Taken from the germline V gene (reference sequence), the CDR1 and CDR2 loops are GTSNPN and SVGIG. The research as a whole found: When several donors were compared, the shared fraction of clonotypes was about 5% for naive CD4, 3.5% for naive CD8, 2.3% for memory CD4, and less than 0.5% for memory CD8. Estimated clonotype richness was generally larger for naive than for memory subsets. Even with the large sequencing depth, rarefaction of the sorted-subset datasets indicated that sequencing was incomplete. Sampling was restricted to blood, and TCR repertoires in tissue are likely to differ from TCR repertoires in blood. Higher generation probabilities were observed for clonotypes shared by all four sorted-subset donors than for non-shared clonotypes. Pairwise subsampling led to the expectation that sequencing depth would affect the degree of clonotype sharing among donors. The genetic and exposure-history diversity represented was limited by the small number of donors.

Donors were healthy HIV-negative adults with no recently reported acute infections or vaccinations. All donors were Caucasian adults living in Nashville, Tennessee, USA. CD4+ T cells were enriched by magnetic negative selection; naive cells were then positively selected on CD45RA, and the negative fraction formed the memory subset. After blood collection by leukapheresis, PBMCs were isolated using Ficoll-Histopaque density gradient centrifugation and then cryopreserved in the vapor phase of liquid nitrogen. Analytical flow cytometry was used to check the purity and quantity of each magnetically sorted T cell population. Genomic DNA was isolated from every sorted fraction and measured by UV absorbance on a Nanodrop 2000c. TCR CDR3 regions were amplified from genomic DNA by multiplex PCR using the deep immunoSEQ assay. For each cell subset, the extracted genomic DNA was distributed evenly across all wells of several immunoSEQ 96-well plates, and each plate served as one replicate. For sorted subsets, 150 to 200 ng genomic DNA, equal to tens of thousands of T cell genomes, was loaded into each replicate PCR. Purified libraries were measured with a Qubit 3.0 fluorometer, size-checked on a Bioanalyzer 2100, and measured again with the KAPA Library Quantification kit. Every immunoSEQ 96-well plate was sequenced on a separate single-read 150-cycle Illumina NextSeq 550 flow cell. On the authors' methods: Because the immunoSEQ output included only junctional sequences and no quality scores, the filtering could not be the same as the filtering used for full-length reads. To assign V/J genes and CDR3, sequences were annotated using PyIR, a Python wrapper for IgBLAST v1.9, with IMGT germline references. Reads were filtered out if the reads had weak V/J assignments (E-value above 1e-6), no CDR3, stop codons, out-of-frame junctions, or ambiguous translated residues. V3J clonotypes were defined by identical inferred V gene, J gene, and CDR3 amino acid sequence. Percentage overlap between repertoires was calculated by dividing the number of shared unique clonotypes by the size of the smaller repertoire. Repertoire richness was assessed with RTK rarefaction, the Chao1 estimator, and Recon v2.1 estimates of unobserved clonotypes. Generation probabilities were computed with OLGA for all TCRbeta clonotypes obtained by the gDNA method from four donors. Not all clones reach the TCRdb copy of this immuneACCESS table, which keeps in-frame sequences only. Checked studies attribute under half of the gap to unresolved V genes and leave the rest unexplained. V and J calls plus clone size are reproduced from that table; the DNA served to infer D and trimming. Counted in this sample were a few million clones; over 90% of them appeared once. The ten top clones hold 0.39% of the sample.

The rearrangement joined TRBV30 to TRBJ1-5, with no confidently assigned D gene. The clonotype comes from a man younger than 35 in good health. Some clones in this sample may be carry-over from other donors' samples. Sequencing was carried out using naive CD4+ T cells from PBMCs. The cell subset or site label here, explained by the study, means: CD45RA+ positively selected. The CDR3 has the sequence CKRSWPQHF. The nucleotides read TGTAAAAGGTCATGGCCCCAGCATTTT.